This T cell receptor (beta chain) emerged from a study of cytomegalovirus exposure and HLA in healthy donors. CDR3 length: 17 amino acids. The junction had 12 bases not matched to a gene; V was cut back by 4 bases and J by 3 bases. Germline assignment: CDR1 SGHVS and CDR2 FNYEAQ. The study ran its PCR with 60 Vbeta and 13 Jbeta primers. Assay: immunoSEQ multiplex PCR; the TCRdb copy retains only in-frame clones and omits some. This sample has 150,000 to 200,000 clones; 65% to 85% occur once, and the top ten carry approximately 6%. This chain joins TRBV7-6 and TRBJ2-5; 9 nucleotides line up with TRBD1. This clonotype was sampled from a woman aged 25 to 39 in good health and CMV-seropositive. The source material was PBMCs. CDR3 region: CASSSGAWGDREETQYF. CDR3 bases: TGTGCCAGCAGCTCGGGGGCTTGGGGGGACAGGGAAGAGACCCAGTACTTC.